One and the same sample provided the 20 T cell receptor beta chains below, sequenced in a study of T cells in Graves' hyperthyroidism and ophthalmopathy. Amplified TCR beta CDR3 regions derived from RNA transcripts. With the HTBI primer set, the TCR CDR3 went through a first round of RT-PCR. TCRdb reprocessed the multiplex PCR reads via MiXCR and lists one record per CDR3 protein. The table has under 500,000 distinct CDR3 sequences, about 14% seen once. Material for sequencing was blood. These receptors were taken from a man in his fifties or sixties with Graves' ophthalmopathy.

V is TRBV27 and J is TRBJ2-5, with D unresolved. Trimming removed 3 bases at V and 4 bases at J, with 9 bases between. From germline, CDR1 is MNHEY and CDR2 SMNVEV (reference sequence). This CDR3 is 13 amino acids long. CDR3 in amino acids: CASSFSSRETQYF. In nucleotides, the CDR3 is TGTGCCAGCAGTTTCAGCAGCCGAGAGACCCAGTACTTC.

This clonotype was found many times. The chain recombines TRBV5-6 with TRBJ2-1, with 7 bases matching TRBD2. Germline-derived CDR1 and CDR2 are SGHDT and YYEEEE. CDR3 length: 16 amino acids. Losses at the gene ends were 0 bases for V and 3 bases for J; bases not matched to a gene: 6. The CDR3 coding sequence is TGTGCCAGCAGCTTGGTTAGACTAGCAATCTACAATGAGCAGTTCTTC. This translates into CASSLVRLAIYNEQFF. The full variable domain, rest sourced from reference TRBV5-6 and TRBJ2-1, is DAGVTQSPTHLIKTRGQQVTLRCSPKSGHDTVSWYQQALGQGPQFIFQYYEEEERQRGNFPDRFSGHQFPNYSSELNVNALLLGDSALYLCASSLVRLAIYNEQFFGPGTRLTVL.

The rearrangement uses TRBV4-1 and TRBJ2-2; D is perhaps TRBD2 (5 bases). This CDR3 spans 15 amino acids. V lost 4 bases, J lost 4 bases, and 13 bases lay in between. The germline V gene encodes CDR1 MGHRA and CDR2 YSYEKL. This CDR3 is CASSRYFGSTGELFF. CDR3 sequence (DNA): TGCGCCAGCAGCCGCTACTTTGGGAGCACCGGGGAGCTGTTTTTT.

This clonotype was detected many times. The chain combines TRBV20-1 with TRBJ1-3; TRBD1 might be the D (6 bases). From germline, CDR1 is DFQATT and CDR2 SNEGSKA (reference sequence). Between the trimmed V and J ends, which lost 3 bases and 4 bases, there was a span of 16 bases. The CDR3 is 15 amino acids. CDR3 nucleotide sequence: TGCAGTGCTAGGGGTACAGGGTTGTCAGGAAACACCATATATTTT. Translated, it gives CSARGTGLSGNTIYF.

This clonotype was seen repeatedly, ten times or more. V gene TRBV28 combines with J gene TRBJ1-2, with 8 bases fitting TRBD1. CDR1 is MDHEN, CDR2 SYDVKM, per germline. This CDR3 comprises 15 residues. Unmatched junction bases numbered 6, after V lost 3 bases and J lost 3 bases. CDR3 nucleotides: TGTGCCAGCAGTTTCCCGGCAGGGGGCGACTATGGCTACACCTTC. Protein sequence: CASSFPAGGDYGYTF.

The chain employs TRBV19 and TRBJ1-5; unclear D gene. With 7 bases removed from V and 5 bases from J, the gap between germline ends came to 12 bases. The germline gives CDR1 LNHDA, CDR2 SQIVND (reference sequence). The CDR3 length is 13 residues. CDR3 residues: CASNMNGDQPQHF. CDR3 coding DNA: TGTGCCAGTAATATGAACGGGGATCAGCCCCAGCATTTT.

V gene TRBV12-3 or TRBV12-4 combines with J gene TRBJ2-1; D unresolved. The CDR3 covers 15 residues. The germline V and J ends were trimmed by 3 bases and 5 bases, with 14 bases remaining between them. The CDR3 region has the DNA TGTGCCAGCAGTTTTATGGTTCTAGACCACAATGAGCAGTTCTTC. Translated: CASSFMVLDHNEQFF.

This clonotype has at least ten counts. This chain connects TRBV29-1 to TRBJ2-3; TRBD1 is a possible D gene (6 bases). CDR3 length: 14 amino acids. Trimming cost V 7 bases and J 4 bases, with 18 bases left between them. Germline V gives CDR1 SQVTM, CDR2 ANQGSEA. In DNA form, the CDR3 reads TGCAGCGCCGAGAGGGGGACGTCCGCAGATACGCAGTATTTT. It encodes CSAERGTSADTQYF.

This clonotype was counted at least ten times. The chain carries TRBV28 and TRBJ2-7; D might be TRBD1 (6 bases). The V end was cut by 7 bases, the J end by 3 bases, with 13 bases between. Germline V gene sequence: CDR1 MDHEN, CDR2 SYDVKM. This CDR3 spans 13 amino acids. The DNA of the CDR3 is TGTGCCAGCAAAGTGACAGGAGGCTACGAGCAGTACTTC. Protein sequence: CASKVTGGYEQYF.

The DNA for the CDR3 is TGTGCCAGCAGCCGCGGACAGGGCTATCCTCTCAATGAGCAGTTCTTC. Translated: CASSRGQGYPLNEQFF. This chain joins TRBV13 and TRBJ2-1, with 8 nucleotides matching TRBD1. The CDR3 contains 16 residues. J lost 6 bases, V lost 5 bases, and 12 bases had no gene match. Germline V gene data show CDR1 as PRHDT and CDR2 as FYEKMQ (reference sequence).

This clonotype has just a few counts. The chain uses TRBV7-9 and TRBJ2-4, with TRBD1 matching over 7 bases. V was pared by 1 base and J by 6 bases, with 12 bases of the junction left unmatched. This CDR3 spans 17 amino acids. CDR1 and CDR2 (germline): SEHNR, FQNEAQ (reference sequence). CDR3 sequence reads: CASSLDTGAPKRNIQYF. The CDR3 DNA sequence: TGTGCCAGCAGCTTAGATACAGGGGCCCCCAAAAGAAACATTCAGTACTTC.

In this sample, this clonotype turned up many times. The chain uses TRBV14 and TRBJ2-1, with TRBD2 identical over 8 bases. V trimming: 7 bases; J trimming: 8 bases; junction bases outside the gene matches: 10. This CDR3 spans 14 amino acids. Germline assignment: CDR1 SGHDN and CDR2 FVKESK. CDR3 bases: TGTGCCAGCACTAAGGGACTAGGTATCCATGAGCAGTTCTTC. Its translation: CASTKGLGIHEQFF. Full variable domain (remainder filled in from reference TRBV14 and TRBJ2-1): EAGVTQFPSHSVIEKGQTVTLRCDPISGHDNLYWYRRVMGKEIKFLLHFVKESKQDESGMPNNRFLAERTGGTYSTLKVQPAELEDSGVYFCASTKGLGIHEQFFGPGTRLTVL.

This chain links TRBV5-6 with TRBJ1-4, with D possibly TRBD1 on 6 matching bases. Trimming shortened V by 3 bases and J by 5 bases, and 11 bases separated the two germline ends. In germline, CDR1 is SGHDT, CDR2 YYEEEE. The CDR3 totals 14 residues. CDR3 nucleotides: TGTGCCAGCAGCTGGGGGACAAACAATGAAAAACTGTTTTTT. This codes for CASSWGTNNEKLFF.

This clonotype was observed a few times. The chain is built from TRBV29-1 and TRBJ2-5; D unresolved. The CDR3 is 13 residues long. Trimming cost V 3 bases and J 5 bases, with 13 bases left between them. The germline V gene encodes CDR1 SQVTM and CDR2 ANQGSEA. CDR3 coding DNA: TGCAGCGTTGACATGGTTCTGGGGGAGACCCAGTACTTC. Translated: CSVDMVLGETQYF.

The sample holds a few counts of this clonotype. The rearrangement uses TRBV5-8 and TRBJ2-1; no firm D call. The V and J ends lost 1 base and 9 bases respectively, with 11 bases between them. This CDR3 comprises 13 residues. Germline V CDR1 and CDR2: SGHTS, YDEGEE. CDR3 residues: CASSLRDFGEQFF. CDR3 nucleotide sequence: TGTGCCAGCAGCTTGAGGGATTTCGGTGAGCAGTTCTTC.

This clonotype showed up many times. The rearrangement joins TRBV5-1 to TRBJ2-1, with 15 bases matching TRBD2. Trimming took 7 bases from V and 10 from J; bases not matched to a gene: 12. Per the germline V gene, CDR1 is SGHRS and CDR2 is YFSETQ. This CDR3 spans 16 amino acids. The CDR3 nucleotides read TGCGCCAGCTCCCAAGGCTGGACTAGCGGGAGGGGGGAGCAGTTCTTC. It codes for CASSQGWTSGRGEQFF.

The chain employs TRBV29-1 and TRBJ2-7; TRBD1 matches 9 bases. Germline assignment: CDR1 SQVTM and CDR2 ANQGSEA. The V segment lost 5 bases and the J segment 4 bases; nucleotides outside the gene matches: 9. The length of the CDR3 is 14 residues. In DNA, the CDR3 is TGCAGCGTTTATGGAAACAGGGGGCCTTACGAGCAGTACTTC. Residues: CSVYGNRGPYEQYF.

This clonotype showed up just a few times. A much larger clone lies one base from this, so it may be a read error. V usage is TRBV2 and J usage is TRBJ2-5; D is unresolved. The J call is doubtful: the DNA matches TRBJ2-1 better. The CDR3 is 13 residues long. The germline V gene encodes CDR1 SNHLY and CDR2 FYNNEI. CDR3 DNA: TGTGCCAGCAGTCCGACGGGCCAAGAGACCCAGTTCTTC. This codes for CASSPTGQETQFF.

This clonotype was detected many times. The rearrangement uses TRBV11-1 and TRBJ2-1; 8 bases are shared with TRBD2. There are 15 residues in the CDR3. V trimming: 1 base; J trimming: 4 bases; junction bases outside the gene matches: 3. CDR1 and CDR2 (germline): SGHAT, FQDESV (reference sequence). The CDR3 DNA follows: TGTGCCAGCAGCTTAGGGACTAGCTTATACAATGAGCAGTTCTTC. As protein: CASSLGTSLYNEQFF.

This clonotype has ten or more counts. The J gene is TRBJ2-3, the V gene TRBV5-4; 10 bases are a match to TRBD2. V trimming: 5 bases; J trimming: 4 bases; junction bases outside the gene matches: 7. The CDR3 consists of 15 residues. CDR1 is SGHNT and CDR2 is YYREEE in the germline V gene (reference sequence). Here the CDR3 DNA reads TGTGCCAGCAGAACAGCGGGAGGGCCATCAGATACGCAGTATTTT. Residues: CASRTAGGPSDTQYF.